This is a list of T cell receptor beta chains from one sample in a study of regulatory T cells in long-lasting Graves disease. MiXCR, run by TCRdb on the multiplex PCR reads, gives a single entry per CDR3 protein. The sample carries some 370,000 distinct CDR3 sequences, 20% to 25% recorded once. This sample comprised peripheral blood mononuclear cells (PBMCs), obtained when the disease was refractory, from a patient treated with antithyroid drugs. These receptors all come from a woman between 40 and 55 years old with Graves disease. CDR3s include the opening cysteine and the closing phenylalanine or tryptophan. The order of the fields is D gene, J gene, clone size, V gene, CDR3 protein, CDR3 DNA. The D gene is left open where the match is weak. For some rows the clone size is stated as once, few or many, or as a class when expanded; others skip it.

- TRBJ2-3 - TRBV7-9 CASSFSVDTQYF TGTGCCAGCAGCTTCTCGGTAGATACGCAGTATTTT
- TRBJ2-7 - TRBV14 CASSRSESYEQYF TGTGCCAGCAGCCGAAGTGAGTCCTACGAGCAGTACTTC
- TRBJ2-7 - TRBV3-1 CASSLVGGRSYEQYF TGTGCCAGCAGCCTAGTGGGGGGGCGAAGCTACGAGCAGTACTTC
- TRBJ2-4 few TRBV14 CASSQVSRGESKNIQYF TGTGCCAGCAGCCAAGTTTCCAGGGGGGAGAGCAAAAACATTCAGTACTTC
TRBD1 TRBJ2-7 many TRBV12-3/TRBV12-4 CASSHRGMEQYF TGTGCCAGCAGCCACAGGGGTATGGAGCAGTACTTC
- TRBJ2-6 few TRBV24-1 CATARGSGANVLTF TGTGCCACCGCCAGGGGTTCTGGGGCCAACGTCCTGACTTTC
- TRBJ1-5 many TRBV10-1 CASVPARSNQPQHF TGCGCCAGCGTTCCGGCCAGGAGCAATCAGCCCCAGCATTTT
TRBD2 TRBJ2-3 - TRBV2 CASSDQRGSTDTQYF TGTGCCAGCAGTGACCAGCGGGGAAGCACAGATACGCAGTATTTT
- TRBJ2-5 many TRBV20-1 CSAAAGTQGETQYF TGCAGTGCTGCTGCAGGGACCCAAGGGGAGACCCAGTACTTC
TRBD1 TRBJ1-6 - TRBV4-1 CASSQEGQGNSPLHF TGCGCCAGCAGCCAAGAAGGACAGGGGAATTCACCCCTCCACTTT